This entry describes one T cell receptor beta chain. Its antigen is still unknown. One base away there is no much larger clone; base qualities are not given. Explained via the paper, the time point label denotes: baseline before first vaccination. Vaccinee samples came from UK trials COV001 and COV002, including a single-blind randomized controlled phase 2/3 trial of AZD1222 (ChAdOx1 nCoV-19) in healthy adults. Trial participant PBMC samples were collected at day 0 and day 28 after the second dose for TCRbeta chain sequencing. The source of the sample is a study of T cell responses to AZD1222 COVID-19 vaccine (dated by TCRdb to 2020 to 2022). About the full investigation: Because spike-specific TCR depth and breadth did not differ between the two schedules, AZD1222 recipients who got a second dose at roughly 4 weeks were pooled with those who got a second dose at roughly 12 weeks. A total of about 230 trial participants underwent TCR sequencing, of whom about 210 received two doses of AZD1222 and approximately 25 received two doses of the MenACWY control vaccine. Trial participants were enrolled by age into subgroups of 18-55, 56-69 and 70-plus years, and 148, 28 and 57 TCR-sequenced participants, respectively, were included in these subgroups.

The germline V gene (reference sequence) sets CDR1 to LNHNV and CDR2 to YYDKDF. Measured from the cysteine to the phenylalanine, the CDR3 is 15 residues long. Solely the CDR3 DNA is kept, with 45 bases framed from the first base. After removal of 0 bases from V and 5 bases from J, the junction retains 4 bases not matched to a gene. The paper's findings and limits, for the study overall: Because no day 14 peak-response samples were available, repertoires were characterized only after the peak T cell response. Conclusions about previously exposed vaccinees are limited because only 6 or 7 AZD1222 recipients were SARS-CoV-2 seropositive at baseline. Most participants were white British and females outnumbered males, and the authors suggested that clonal diversity may have been underestimated. In the small 56-69-year group, the increase in depth fell short of significance, most likely because of low power. Epitopes outside the regions mutated in the B.1.351 and B.1.1.7 variants were reportedly recognized by nearly half of the unique spike-specific TCRs. A significant rise in spike-specific TCR breadth and depth was observed after two AZD1222 doses relative to day 0 and relative to MenACWY recipients. The whole spike protein was spanned by vaccine-associated CD4 TCRs, and dominant responses were seen in regions 160-218 and 743-854.

The CDR3 regions of human TCRbeta chains were analyzed by immunosequencing. Per the original workflow: Repertoire TCRs were checked for matches against a reference library of SARS-CoV-2-specific TCRs that had been generated using the MIRA antigen-specificity platform. Breadth was defined as the fraction of unique TCRs that were SARS-CoV-2-associated. Depth was defined as the fraction of total T cells that were SARS-CoV-2-associated. Using the MIRA data, each spike-specific TCR was mapped to the spike region that the TCR reacts to and placed in a CD4 or CD8 class. Log10-transformed breadth and depth values were compared by one-way ANOVA with Sidak's multiple comparisons tests. TCRdb re-hosts the immuneACCESS table, in-frame sequences only. Its copies lack some clones; in the studies checked, an unresolved V gene accounts for under half of them, and the cause for the rest is not known. V, J and clone size are taken as reported in that table, and D and trimming were inferred from the DNA itself. The sample profile shows under 150,000 clones; around nine tenths of them were found once. The ten largest make up under 9% of the sample.

The specimen was peripheral blood, collected on day 0 of AZD1222 vaccination. This TCR was sampled from an adult in good health. The chain was built from TRBV15 and TRBJ1-5, with 7 bases matching TRBD1. The sequenced DNA is TGTGCCACCAGCAGAGAGACAGGGAGCTATCAGCCCCAGCATTTT. The encoded protein is CATSRETGSYQPQHF.